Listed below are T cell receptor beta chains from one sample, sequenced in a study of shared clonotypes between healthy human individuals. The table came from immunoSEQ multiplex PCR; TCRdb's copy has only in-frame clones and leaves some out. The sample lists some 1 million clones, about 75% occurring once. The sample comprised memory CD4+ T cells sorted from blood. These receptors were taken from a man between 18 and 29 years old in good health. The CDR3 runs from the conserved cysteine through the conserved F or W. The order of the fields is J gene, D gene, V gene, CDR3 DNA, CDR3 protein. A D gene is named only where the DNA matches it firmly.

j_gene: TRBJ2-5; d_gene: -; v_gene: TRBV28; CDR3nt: TGTGCCAGCAGTCAAGGGGGGAGCCGCTTCGGGACCCAGTACTTC; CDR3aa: CASSQGGSRFGTQYF
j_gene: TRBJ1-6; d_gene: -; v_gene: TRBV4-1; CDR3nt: TGCGCCAGCAGCCAAGGCAGGCCAGGGCGAGATTCACCCCTCCACTTT; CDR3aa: CASSQGRPGRDSPLHF
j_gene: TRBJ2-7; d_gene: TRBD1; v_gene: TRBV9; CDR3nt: TGTGCCAGCAGCGTAGGTCAGGACAGGAATCAGGTGGGGCAGTACTTC; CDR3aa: CASSVGQDRNQVGQYF
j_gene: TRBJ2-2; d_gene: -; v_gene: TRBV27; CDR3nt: TGTGCCAGCAGTCCCATACGCGCCGCAGGAATCGGGGAGCTGTTTTTT; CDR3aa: CASSPIRAAGIGELFF
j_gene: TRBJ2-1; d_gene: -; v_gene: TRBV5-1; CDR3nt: TGCGCCAGCAGCCCCGGCGCGGTGAGCTCCTACAATGAGCAGTTCTTC; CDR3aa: CASSPGAVSSYNEQFF
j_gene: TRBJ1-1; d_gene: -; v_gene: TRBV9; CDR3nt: TGTGCCAGCGGCCCTCACCTGGCTGGTGAAGCTTTCTTT; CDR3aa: CASGPHLAGEAFF
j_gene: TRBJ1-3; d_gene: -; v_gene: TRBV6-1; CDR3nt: TGTGCCAGCAGGGCGGAGAGCTCTGGAAACACCATATATTTT; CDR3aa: CASRAESSGNTIYF
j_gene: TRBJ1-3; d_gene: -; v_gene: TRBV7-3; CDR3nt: TGTGCCAGCAGCCCCACGCCGAACTCTGGAAACACCATATATTTT; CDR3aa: CASSPTPNSGNTIYF
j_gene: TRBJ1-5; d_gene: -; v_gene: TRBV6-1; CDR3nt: TGTGCCAGCAGTGACCCGACCGGGACCCTGAGCAATCAGCCCCAGCATTTT; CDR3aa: CASSDPTGTLSNQPQHF
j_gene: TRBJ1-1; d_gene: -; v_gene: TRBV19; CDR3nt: TGTGCCAGTAGTATCCGAGGAGTACCTTACACTGAAGCTTTCTTT; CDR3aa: CASSIRGVPYTEAFF
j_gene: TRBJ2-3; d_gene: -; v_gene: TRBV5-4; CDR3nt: TGTGCCAGCAGCTTGGCCCTAGGAGAAGATACGCAGTATTTT; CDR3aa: CASSLALGEDTQYF
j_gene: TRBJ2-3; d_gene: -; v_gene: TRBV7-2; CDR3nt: TGTGCCAGCAGCTTAGCCAGGGTCAGCACAGATACGCAGTATTTT; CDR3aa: CASSLARVSTDTQYF